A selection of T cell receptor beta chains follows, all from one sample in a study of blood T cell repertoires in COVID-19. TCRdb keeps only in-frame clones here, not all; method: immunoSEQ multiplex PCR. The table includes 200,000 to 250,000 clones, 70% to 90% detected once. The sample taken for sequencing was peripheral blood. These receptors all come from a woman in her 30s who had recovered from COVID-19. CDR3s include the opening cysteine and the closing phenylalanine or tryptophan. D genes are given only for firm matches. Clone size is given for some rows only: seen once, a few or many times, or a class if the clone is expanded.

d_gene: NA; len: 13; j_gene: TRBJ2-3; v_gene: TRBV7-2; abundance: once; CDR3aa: CASSLAGLDTQYF; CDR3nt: TGTGCCAGCAGCTTAGCGGGGCTGGATACGCAGTATTTT
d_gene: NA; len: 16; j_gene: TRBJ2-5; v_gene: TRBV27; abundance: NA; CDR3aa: CASSSSLTRGRETQYF; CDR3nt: TGTGCCAGCAGTTCATCCCTAACCAGGGGCAGGGAGACCCAGTACTTC
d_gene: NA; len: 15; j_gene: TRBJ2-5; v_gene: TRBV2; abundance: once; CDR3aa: CASSVQGLKGETQYF; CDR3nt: TGTGCCAGCAGTGTCCAAGGACTCAAGGGAGAGACCCAGTACTTC
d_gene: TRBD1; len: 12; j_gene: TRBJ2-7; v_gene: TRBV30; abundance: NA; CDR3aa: CAWSTGTAYSYF; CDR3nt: TGTGCCTGGAGTACCGGGACAGCCTATAGCTACTTC
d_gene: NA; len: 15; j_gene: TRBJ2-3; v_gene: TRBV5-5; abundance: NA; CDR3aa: CASSLFLGGTDTQYF; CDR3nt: TGTGCCAGCAGCTTGTTCCTGGGAGGCACAGATACGCAGTATTTT
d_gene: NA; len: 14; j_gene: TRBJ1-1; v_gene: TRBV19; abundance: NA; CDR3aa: CASTGVGGHTEAFF; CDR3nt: TGTGCCAGTACGGGGGTCGGGGGGCACACTGAAGCTTTCTTT
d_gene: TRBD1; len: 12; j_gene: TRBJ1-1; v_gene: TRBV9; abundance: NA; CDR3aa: CASSTGQGEAFF; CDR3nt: TGTGCCAGCAGTACCGGACAGGGAGAAGCTTTCTTT
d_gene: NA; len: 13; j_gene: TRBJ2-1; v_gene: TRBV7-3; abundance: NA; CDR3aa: CASSLNNYNEQFF; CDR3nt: TGTGCCAGCAGCTTAAATAACTACAATGAGCAGTTCTTC
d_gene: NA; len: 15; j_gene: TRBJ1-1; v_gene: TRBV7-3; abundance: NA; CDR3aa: CASSLYTIRDTEAFF; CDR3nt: TGTGCCAGCAGCTTATATACAATACGGGACACTGAAGCTTTCTTT
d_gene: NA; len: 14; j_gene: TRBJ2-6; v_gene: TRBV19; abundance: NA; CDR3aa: CARQSYSGANVLTF; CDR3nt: TGTGCCAGACAGAGTTACTCTGGGGCCAACGTCCTGACTTTC
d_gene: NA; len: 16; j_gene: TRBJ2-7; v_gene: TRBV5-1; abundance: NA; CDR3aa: CASSLAEGRGYSEQYF; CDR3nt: TGCGCCAGCAGCTTGGCCGAGGGCCGGGGGTATAGCGAGCAGTACTTC
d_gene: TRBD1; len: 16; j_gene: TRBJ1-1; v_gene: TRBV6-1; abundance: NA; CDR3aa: CASSEGTGGMNTEAFF; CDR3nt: TGTGCCAGCAGTGAAGGGACAGGGGGGATGAACACTGAAGCTTTCTTT
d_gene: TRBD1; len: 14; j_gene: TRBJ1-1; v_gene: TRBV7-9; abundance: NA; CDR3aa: CASSLGQPNTEAFF; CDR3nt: TGTGCCAGCAGCCTGGGACAGCCGAACACTGAAGCTTTCTTT
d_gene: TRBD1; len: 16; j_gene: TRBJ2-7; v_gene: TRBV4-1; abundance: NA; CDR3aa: CASSQDWAGGNYEQYF; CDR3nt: TGCGCCAGCAGCCAAGATTGGGCAGGGGGAAACTACGAGCAGTACTTC
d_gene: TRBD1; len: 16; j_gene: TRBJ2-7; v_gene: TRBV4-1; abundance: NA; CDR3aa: CASSQDMGTGSYEQYF; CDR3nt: TGCGCCAGCAGCCAAGATATGGGGACAGGGTCCTACGAGCAGTACTTC
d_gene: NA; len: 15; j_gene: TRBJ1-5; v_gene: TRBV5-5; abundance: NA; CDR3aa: CASSLAGISNQPQHF; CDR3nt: TGTGCCAGCAGCTTGGCCGGTATTAGCAATCAGCCCCAGCATTTT
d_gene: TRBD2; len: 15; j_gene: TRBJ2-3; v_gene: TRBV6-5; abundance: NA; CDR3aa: CASRPTSGGAHTQYF; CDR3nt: TGTGCCAGCAGGCCCACTAGCGGGGGGGCCCATACGCAGTATTTT
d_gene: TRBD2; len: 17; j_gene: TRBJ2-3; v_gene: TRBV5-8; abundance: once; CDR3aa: CASSLEVAGGPTDTQYF; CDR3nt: TGTGCCAGCAGCTTGGAAGTAGCGGGGGGGCCTACAGATACGCAGTATTTT
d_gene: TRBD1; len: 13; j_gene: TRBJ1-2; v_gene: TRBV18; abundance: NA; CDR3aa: CASSAGQDYGYTF; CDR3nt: TGTGCCAGCTCGGCAGGACAGGACTATGGCTACACCTTC
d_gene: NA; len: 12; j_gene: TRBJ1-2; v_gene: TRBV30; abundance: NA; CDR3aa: CAWRRQGGGYTF; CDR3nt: TGTGCCTGGAGAAGGCAGGGAGGCGGCTACACCTTC
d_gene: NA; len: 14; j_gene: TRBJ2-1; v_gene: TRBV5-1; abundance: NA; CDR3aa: CASSLVTVNNEQFF; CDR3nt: TGCGCCAGCAGCTTGGTAACGGTAAACAATGAGCAGTTCTTC
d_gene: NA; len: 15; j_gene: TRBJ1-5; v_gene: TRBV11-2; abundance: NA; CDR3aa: CASSLDGGSNQPQHF; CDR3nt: TGTGCCAGCAGCTTAGATGGGGGGAGCAATCAGCCCCAGCATTTT
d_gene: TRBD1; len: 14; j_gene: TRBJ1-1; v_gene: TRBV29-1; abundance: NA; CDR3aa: CSASVPSGGTEAFF; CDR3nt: TGCAGCGCCTCGGTGCCATCAGGGGGGACTGAAGCTTTCTTT
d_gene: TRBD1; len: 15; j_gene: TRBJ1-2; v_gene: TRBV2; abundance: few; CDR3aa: CASSFAGTGSYGYTF; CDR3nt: TGTGCCAGCAGTTTCGCCGGGACAGGGAGCTATGGCTACACCTTC
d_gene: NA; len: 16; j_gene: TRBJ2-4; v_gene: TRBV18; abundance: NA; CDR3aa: CASSPFGSGTKNIQYF; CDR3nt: TGTGCCAGCTCACCATTTGGTTCGGGGACCAAAAACATTCAGTACTTC
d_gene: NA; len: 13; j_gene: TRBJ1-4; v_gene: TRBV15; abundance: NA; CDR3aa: CATSRGGNEKLFF; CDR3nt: TGTGCCACCAGCAGAGGAGGGAATGAAAAACTGTTTTTT
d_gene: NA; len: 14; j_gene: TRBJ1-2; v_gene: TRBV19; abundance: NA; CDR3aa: CASSILGQSRGYTF; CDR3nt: TGTGCCAGTAGTATATTGGGGCAGTCGCGTGGCTACACCTTC
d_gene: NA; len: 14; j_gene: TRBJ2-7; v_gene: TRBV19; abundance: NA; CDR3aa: CASSMSDSSYEQYF; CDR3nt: TGTGCCAGTAGTATGTCCGACAGCTCCTACGAGCAGTACTTC
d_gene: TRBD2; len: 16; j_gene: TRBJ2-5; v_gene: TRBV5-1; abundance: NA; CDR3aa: CASSPFEAGGPETQYF; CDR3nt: TGCGCCAGCAGCCCGTTTGAAGCGGGGGGGCCGGAGACCCAGTACTTC
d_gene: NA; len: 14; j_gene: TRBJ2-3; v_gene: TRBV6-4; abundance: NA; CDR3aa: CASSDGKGADTQYF; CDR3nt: TGTGCCAGCAGTGACGGGAAGGGGGCAGATACGCAGTATTTT
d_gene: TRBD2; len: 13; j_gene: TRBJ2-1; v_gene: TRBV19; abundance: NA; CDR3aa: CASSMGLADEQFF; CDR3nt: TGTGCCAGTAGTATGGGACTAGCCGATGAGCAGTTCTTC